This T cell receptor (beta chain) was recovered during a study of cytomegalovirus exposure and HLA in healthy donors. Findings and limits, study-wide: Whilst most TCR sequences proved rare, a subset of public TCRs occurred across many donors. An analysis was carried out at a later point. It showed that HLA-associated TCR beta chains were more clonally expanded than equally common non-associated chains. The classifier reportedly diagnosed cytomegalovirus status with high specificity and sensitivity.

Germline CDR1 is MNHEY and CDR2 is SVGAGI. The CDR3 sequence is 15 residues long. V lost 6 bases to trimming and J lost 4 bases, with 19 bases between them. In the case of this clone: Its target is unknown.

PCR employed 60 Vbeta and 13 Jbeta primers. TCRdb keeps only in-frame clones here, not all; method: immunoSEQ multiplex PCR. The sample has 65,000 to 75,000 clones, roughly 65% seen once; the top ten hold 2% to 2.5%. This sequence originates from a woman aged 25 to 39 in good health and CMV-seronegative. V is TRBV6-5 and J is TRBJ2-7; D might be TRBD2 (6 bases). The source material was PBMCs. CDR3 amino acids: CASSRDSGWGYEQYF. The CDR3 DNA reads TGTGCCAGCAGCAGGGACTCCGGGTGGGGGTACGAGCAGTACTTC.